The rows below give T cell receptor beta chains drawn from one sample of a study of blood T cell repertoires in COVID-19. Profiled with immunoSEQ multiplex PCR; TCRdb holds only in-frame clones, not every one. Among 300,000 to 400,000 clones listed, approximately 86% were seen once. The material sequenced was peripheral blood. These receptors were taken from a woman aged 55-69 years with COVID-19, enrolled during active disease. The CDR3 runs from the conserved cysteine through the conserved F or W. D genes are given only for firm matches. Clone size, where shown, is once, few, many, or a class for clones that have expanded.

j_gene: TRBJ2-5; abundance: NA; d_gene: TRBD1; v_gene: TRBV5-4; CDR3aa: CASSLQGPLGETQYF; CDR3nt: TGTGCCAGCAGCTTACAGGGGCCCCTGGGTGAGACCCAGTACTTC
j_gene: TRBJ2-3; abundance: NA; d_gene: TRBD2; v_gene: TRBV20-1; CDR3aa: CSASGTSRADTQYF; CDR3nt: TGCAGTGCGAGTGGGACTAGCAGGGCAGATACGCAGTATTTT
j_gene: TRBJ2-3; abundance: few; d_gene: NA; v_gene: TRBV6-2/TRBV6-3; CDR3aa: CASSPSLDTQYF; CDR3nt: TGTGCCAGCAGCCCGTCTCTAGATACGCAGTATTTT
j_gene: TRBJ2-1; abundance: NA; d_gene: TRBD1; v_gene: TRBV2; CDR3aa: CASSPRQGPTYNEQFF; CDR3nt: TGTGCCAGCAGTCCGCGACAGGGCCCTACCTACAATGAGCAGTTCTTC
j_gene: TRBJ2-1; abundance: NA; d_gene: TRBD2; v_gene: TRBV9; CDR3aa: CASSAPPSSGEYNEQFF; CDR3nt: TGTGCCAGCAGCGCACCCCCGTCTAGCGGGGAATACAATGAGCAGTTCTTC
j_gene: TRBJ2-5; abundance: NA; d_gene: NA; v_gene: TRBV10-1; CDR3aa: CASSESLGAETQYF; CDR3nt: TGCGCCAGCAGTGAGTCGTTGGGAGCCGAGACCCAGTACTTC
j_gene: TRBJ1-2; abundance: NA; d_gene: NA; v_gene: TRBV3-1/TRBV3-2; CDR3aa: CASSPGGKVVGYTF; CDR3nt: TGTGCCAGCAGCCCCGGCGGGAAGGTAGTGGGCTACACCTTC
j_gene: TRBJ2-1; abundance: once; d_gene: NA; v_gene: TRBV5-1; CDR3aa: CASSANQGQGYNEQFF; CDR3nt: TGCGCCAGCAGCGCTAACCAGGGCCAAGGATACAATGAGCAGTTCTTC
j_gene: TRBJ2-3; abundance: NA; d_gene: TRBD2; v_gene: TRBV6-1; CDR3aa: CASSDRVPSGIDTQYF; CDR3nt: TGTGCCAGCAGTGATCGGGTGCCTAGCGGGATCGATACGCAGTATTTT
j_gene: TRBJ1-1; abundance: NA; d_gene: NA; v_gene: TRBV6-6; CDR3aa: CASSIYAEAFF; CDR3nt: TGTGCCAGCTCAATCTACGCTGAAGCTTTCTTT
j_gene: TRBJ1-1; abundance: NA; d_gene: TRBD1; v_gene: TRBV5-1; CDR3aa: CASSLGQGVTEAFF; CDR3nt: TGCGCCAGCAGCTTGGGACAGGGGGTCACTGAAGCTTTCTTT
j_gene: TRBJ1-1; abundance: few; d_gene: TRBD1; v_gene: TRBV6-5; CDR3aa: CASRDTGGGTEAFF; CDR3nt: TGTGCCAGCAGGGATACAGGGGGGGGCACTGAAGCTTTCTTT
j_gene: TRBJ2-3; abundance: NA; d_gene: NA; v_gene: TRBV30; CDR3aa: CAWSVAGKSTDTQYF; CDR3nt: TGTGCCTGGAGTGTTGCCGGGAAAAGCACAGATACGCAGTATTTT
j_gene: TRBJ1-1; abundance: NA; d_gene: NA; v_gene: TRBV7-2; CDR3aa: CASSSDRRYEAFF; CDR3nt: TGTGCCAGCAGCTCAGACAGGCGGTATGAAGCTTTCTTT
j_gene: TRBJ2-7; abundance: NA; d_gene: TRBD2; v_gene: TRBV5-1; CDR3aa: CASSSSGGTYEQYF; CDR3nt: TGCGCCAGCAGCTCTAGCGGGGGTACCTACGAGCAGTACTTC